This entry lists 18 T cell receptor beta chains sequenced from one sample in a study of blood T cell repertoires in COVID-19. Profiled with immunoSEQ multiplex PCR; TCRdb holds only in-frame clones, not every one. The sample contains about 390,000 clones, around nine tenths of which appear only once. Material: PBMCs or T cells enriched from blood (not recorded which). These receptors originate from a woman aged 45-65 years who had recovered from COVID-19.

The chain joins TRBV4-2 to TRBJ2-3, with 11 bases fitting TRBD2. The germline gives CDR1 LGHNA, CDR2 YNFKEQ. V dropped 4 bases and J dropped 0; count of bases not matched to a gene: 9. The CDR3 extends over 18 amino acids. This CDR3 reads CASSPTSGGDPSTDTQYF. The CDR3 region has the DNA TGTGCCAGCAGCCCCACTAGCGGGGGAGATCCTAGCACAGATACGCAGTATTTT.

The chain carries TRBV6-2 or TRBV6-3 and TRBJ1-6; no reliable D call. CDR3 length equals 13 residues. The germline CDR1 and CDR2 sequences are MNHEY and SVGEGT. Trimming took 4 bases from V and 7 from J, leaving 8 bases between them. CDR3 protein: CASSLSENSPLHF. CDR3 DNA: TGTGCCAGCAGTTTATCGGAGAATTCACCCCTCCACTTT.

This chain links TRBV12-3 or TRBV12-4 with TRBJ1-2; possibly TRBD1 for D (6 bases). Between the trimmed V and J ends, which lost 4 bases and 4 bases, there was a span of 10 bases. CDR3 length: 13 amino acids. CDR3 bases: TGTGCCAGCAGTTCGGACAGCTCCTATGGCTACACCTTC. This gives the protein CASSSDSSYGYTF.

V gene TRBV6-5 combines with J gene TRBJ1-2; TRBD1 might be the D (5 bases). The CDR3 loop spans 13 amino acids. The V gene's germline CDR1 is MNHEY and CDR2 SVGAGI. Trimming pared 4 bases from V and 5 bases from J, leaving 11 bases between. This CDR3 reads CASSLGGRYGYTF. The CDR3, as DNA: TGTGCCAGCAGTTTGGGGGGGAGATATGGCTACACCTTC.

The rearrangement uses TRBV12-3 or TRBV12-4 and TRBJ1-2, with D uncertain. CDR3 size: 13 residues. V lost 3 bases to trimming and J lost 4 bases, with 9 bases between them. CDR3 nucleotides: TGTGCCAGCAGTTTCGCCAGTCCCTATGGCTACACCTTC. Amino acids: CASSFASPYGYTF.

The J gene is TRBJ1-4, the V gene TRBV7-9, with a tentative D call TRBD1 (5 bases). V lost 3 bases and J 5 bases, leaving 13 bases between the germline ends. CDR1 is SEHNR, CDR2 FQNEAQ, per germline (reference sequence). This CDR3 region has 15 residues. The CDR3 sequence: CASSFFQGVNEKLFF. The CDR3, as DNA: TGTGCCAGCAGCTTCTTTCAGGGCGTGAATGAAAAACTGTTTTTT.

The chain combines TRBV6-5 with TRBJ1-1; D is perhaps TRBD1 (6 bases). Trimming took off 0 bases at V and 1 base at J, with 9 bases between the two ends. The CDR3 consists of 15 residues. Germline V gene lookup returns CDR1 MNHEY and CDR2 SVGAGI. The CDR3 DNA reads TGTGCCAGCAGTTACTCGTCACAGGGGAACACTGAAGCTTTCTTT. Its protein product is CASSYSSQGNTEAFF.

The chain is built from TRBV2 and TRBJ2-6; D not certain. This CDR3 is 15 amino acids long. Per the germline V gene, CDR1 is SNHLY and CDR2 is FYNNEI. Trimming took 4 bases from V and 2 from J, leaving 9 bases between them. CDR3 protein: CASSVLSAGANVLTF. For the CDR3, the DNA is TGTGCCAGCAGTGTGCTATCGGCTGGGGCCAACGTCCTGACTTTC. The full variable domain, rest sourced from reference TRBV2 and TRBJ2-6, is EPEVTQTPSHQVTQMGQEVILRCVPISNHLYFYWYRQILGQKVEFLVSFYNNEISEKSEIFDDQFSVERPDGSNFTLKIRSTKLEDSAMYFCASSVLSAGANVLTFGAGSRLTVL.

The chain joins TRBV6-5 to TRBJ1-1; D is ambiguous. The germline V and J ends were trimmed by 6 bases and 1 base, with 9 bases remaining between them. Germline loops: CDR1 MNHEY, CDR2 SVGAGI. The CDR3 covers 13 residues. The CDR3 coding sequence is TGTGCCAGCAGGCTCCCAGGGAACACTGAAGCTTTCTTT. Encoded protein: CASRLPGNTEAFF.

The J gene is TRBJ2-5, the V gene TRBV6-1, with a possible D match to TRBD2 (6 bases). Germline CDR1 reads MNHNS; CDR2 reads SASEGT. The ends were cut back, 2 bases at V and 5 bases at J, with 15 bases in the middle. This CDR3 has 15 amino acids. The CDR3 loop reads CASSENGAGWETQYF. The CDR3 coding sequence is TGTGCCAGCAGTGAAAATGGGGCGGGGTGGGAGACCCAGTACTTC.

The J gene is TRBJ1-4, the V gene TRBV19, with 8 bases lining up with TRBD1. Per the germline V gene, CDR1 is LNHDA and CDR2 is SQIVND (reference sequence). J lost 7 bases, V lost 6 bases, and 7 bases had no gene match. The CDR3 totals 14 residues. CDR3 in DNA: TGTGCCAGTAGAACAGACAGGGGTGGTGAAAAACTGTTTTTT. Translation: CASRTDRGGEKLFF.

The chain uses TRBV6-2 or TRBV6-3 and TRBJ2-2; 8 bases align to TRBD2. The CDR3 contains 16 residues. The trim removed 6 bases at V and 4 bases at J, leaving 10 bases unmatched. Germline values: CDR1 MNHEY, CDR2 SVGEGT. CDR3 nucleotide sequence: TGTGCCAGCAGCCCTCATGGGGCGGGGGGCACCGGGGAGCTGTTTTTT. It is translated as CASSPHGAGGTGELFF.

The rearrangement joins TRBV6-5 to TRBJ1-3, with TRBD1 as a possible D gene (5 bases). The V end was cut by 0 bases, the J end by 3 bases, with 9 bases between. CDR1 is MNHEY, CDR2 SVGAGI, per germline. The CDR3 totals 15 residues. The CDR3 loop is CASSYSGGYGNTIYF. As DNA, the CDR3 is TGTGCCAGCAGTTACTCCGGGGGTTATGGAAACACCATATATTTT.

The chain links TRBV6-1 to TRBJ1-2; TRBD1 might be the D (5 bases). V dropped 1 base and J dropped 3 bases, with 9 bases sitting between them. CDR1 is MNHNS and CDR2 is SASEGT in the germline V gene. The CDR3 runs 14 residues. CDR3 in DNA: TGTGCCAGCAGTGAAGACGTAGGGGACTATGGCTACACCTTC. Its protein is CASSEDVGDYGYTF.

The chain carries TRBV14 and TRBJ2-2; D possibly corresponds to TRBD1 (6 bases). Germline loops: CDR1 SGHDN, CDR2 FVKESK. Deletions cut 7 bases from V and 7 bases from J, with 13 bases between. This CDR3 region has 13 residues. The CDR3 region is CASKAGGGGELFF. The CDR3 DNA is TGTGCCAGCAAGGCTGGGGGCGGCGGGGAGCTGTTTTTT.

The rearrangement links TRBV4-2 to TRBJ1-2, with 7 bases identical to TRBD1. Germline CDR1 and CDR2: LGHNA and YNFKEQ. J gave up 4 bases and V 4 bases, and 6 bases lay outside the gene matches. This CDR3 spans 14 amino acids. The CDR3 DNA is TGTGCCAGCAGCCCTGGGGGGACAGCCTATGGCTACACCTTC. It translates to CASSPGGTAYGYTF.

The chain joins TRBV10-3 to TRBJ2-3; weak D call: TRBD1 (5 bases). Trimming took off 7 bases at V and 0 bases at J, with 5 bases between the two ends. The germline V gene encodes CDR1 ENHRY and CDR2 SYGVKD. This CDR3 is 12 amino acids long. This CDR3 is CAIKGSTDTQYF. The DNA of the CDR3 is TGTGCCATCAAGGGGAGCACAGATACGCAGTATTTT.

The gene calls are TRBV7-9 and TRBJ2-2; 8 bases fit TRBD1. Germline trimming cut 5 bases from V and 5 bases from J; bases unmatched to any gene: 10. Germline values: CDR1 SEHNR, CDR2 FQNEAQ (reference sequence). The CDR3 consists of 16 residues. CDR3 nucleotide sequence: TGTGCCAGCAGCGCTTCAGGGGGCTCGTGGACCGGGGAGCTGTTTTTT. Translated: CASSASGGSWTGELFF.